This is a list of T cell receptor beta chains from one sample in a study of CD8 T cells in Susac syndrome. TCRdb re-derived calls from the immunoSEQ multiplex PCR reads in MiXCR, one entry per CDR3 protein. The sample consists of tens of thousands of distinct CDR3 sequences, more than 85% of them appearing once. Material: CD8+ T cells from PBMCs. The source of these receptors is a human donor in good health. The CDR3 runs from the conserved cysteine through the conserved F or W.

cdr3_length j_call v_call cdr3_aa
12 TRBJ2-5 TRBV13 CASRQGQETQYF
12 TRBJ2-2 TRBV5-6 CASSLVPGELFF
14 TRBJ2-5 TRBV11-3 CASSLVHSQETQYF
15 TRBJ2-5 TRBV12-5 CASGLVRGQAETQYF
14 TRBJ1-1 TRBV29-1 CSVKERHAGTEAFF
15 TRBJ2-5 TRBV29-1 CSVGGLAGLQETQYF
17 TRBJ2-3 TRBV3-1 CASSRTGLAESTDTQYF
16 TRBJ2-7 TRBV3-1 CASSQDQTSLSYEQYF
16 TRBJ1-5 TRBV30 CAWSVPGPERIQPQHF
18 TRBJ2-5 TRBV3-1 CASSQDGDRPNHQETQYF
12 TRBJ2-7 TRBV25-1 CASSEYGREQYF
14 TRBJ1-1 TRBV12-3/TRBV12-4 CASTVDGLNTEAFF
16 TRBJ2-2 TRBV14 CASSPPSRGFTGELFF
12 TRBJ2-1 TRBV27 CASTSGSHEQFF
15 TRBJ1-5 TRBV15 CATSPGEVPHQPQHF
12 TRBJ2-1 TRBV20-1 CSARVYGYEQFF
13 TRBJ1-1 TRBV12-3/TRBV12-4 CASSGGRDTEAFF
15 TRBJ2-2 TRBV7-6 CASSLVGQLTGELFF
14 TRBJ2-7 TRBV29-1 CSALIPPSAYEQYF
11 TRBJ2-5 TRBV28 CASSSLETQYF
13 TRBJ2-5 TRBV27 CASSSTYQETQYF
16 TRBJ2-1 TRBV7-8 CASSIALAGYDNEQFF
14 TRBJ2-7 TRBV11-2 CASSLGADTYEQYF
16 TRBJ1-1 TRBV7-9 CASSSWTITMGTEAFF
14 TRBJ2-7 TRBV6-5 CASSYSGYSYEQYF
18 TRBJ1-5 TRBV13 CASSSKTGGDNSNQPQHF
14 TRBJ2-2 TRBV19 CASSANRDTGELFF
16 TRBJ1-5 TRBV5-5 CASSLGLLNSNQPQHF
14 TRBJ2-7 TRBV28 CASSGTILTYEQYF
16 TRBJ2-7 TRBV4-1 CASSPFPSGRSGEQYF
13 TRBJ2-4 TRBV28 CASSLRGINIQYF
15 TRBJ2-3 TRBV4-1 CASSQYSGQTDTQYF
16 TRBJ2-5 TRBV4-1 CASSQRGSHLEETQYF
12 TRBJ2-1 TRBV15 CATSSRVYEQFF